One and the same sample provided the 8 T cell receptor beta chains below, sequenced in a study of blood T cell repertoires in COVID-19. The repertoire was sequenced with immunoSEQ multiplex PCR; TCRdb's copy has only in-frame clones and lacks some. Among a few hundred thousand clones listed, 87% were seen once. The source material was PBMCs or T cells enriched from blood (not recorded which). Source of these receptors: a woman in her thirties who had recovered from COVID-19.

About this clone itself: The same CDR3 also results from other DNA sequences found in this sample. The chain combines TRBV3-1 (or the pseudogene TRBV3-2) with TRBJ2-7; weak D call: TRBD2 (6 bases). In germline, CDR1 is LGHDT, CDR2 YNNKEL (reference sequence). The CDR3 totals 14 residues. V lost 0 bases and J 1 base, leaving 7 bases between the germline ends. CDR3 sequence (DNA): TGTGCCAGCAGCCAAGATGGGGGGTCCTACGAGCAGTACTTC. Translation: CASSQDGGSYEQYF.

The chain has TRBV19 and TRBJ1-5; 9 nucleotides agree with TRBD1. The germline gives CDR1 LNHDA, CDR2 SQIVND (reference sequence). This CDR3 is 15 amino acids long. The ends lost 7 bases at V and 7 bases at J; junction bases unmatched: 11. CDR3: CASTDPGQGWQPQHF. Here the CDR3 DNA reads TGTGCCAGTACCGATCCGGGACAGGGCTGGCAGCCCCAGCATTTT.

This clone was picked up a small number of times. The rearrangement links TRBV6-5 to TRBJ2-7, with 9 bases identical to TRBD1. Germline CDR1 is MNHEY and CDR2 is SVGAGI. V lost 6 bases to trimming and J lost 6 bases; unmatched junction nucleotides: 12. The CDR3 is 15 residues long. As DNA, the CDR3 is TGTGCCAGCAGCCGCAGGCCGGGACAGGGCTCCGAGCAGTACTTC. Protein sequence: CASSRRPGQGSEQYF.

This clone was recorded only once. The chain is built from TRBV5-4 and TRBJ1-1, with no clear D. The germline V gene has CDR1 SGHNT and CDR2 YYREEE (reference sequence). The germline V and J ends were trimmed by 2 bases and 1 base, with 9 bases remaining between them. The CDR3 consists of 14 residues. The CDR3 DNA sequence: TGTGCCAGCAGCTTCGTAGGGAGGAACACTGAAGCTTTCTTT. This codes for CASSFVGRNTEAFF.

The chain recombines TRBV19 with TRBJ2-7; D may be TRBD2 (5 bases). Trimming took 1 base from V and 3 from J, leaving 7 bases between them. CDR1 is LNHDA and CDR2 is SQIVND in the germline V gene (reference sequence). This CDR3 region has 13 residues. The CDR3 sequence is CASSIAGNYEQYF. The CDR3 nucleotides read TGTGCCAGTAGTATAGCGGGGAACTACGAGCAGTACTTC.

This clone was seen more than once but under ten times. The chain employs TRBV27 and TRBJ2-7; 7 bases map to TRBD1. J lost 4 bases, V lost 5 bases, and 8 bases had no gene match. This CDR3 region has 14 residues. In germline, CDR1 is MNHEY, CDR2 SMNVEV (reference sequence). The CDR3 nucleotides are TGTGCCAGCAGTCGGACAGGAGGCCGATACGAGCAGTACTTC. It specifies CASSRTGGRYEQYF.

The chain employs TRBV19 and TRBJ2-1, with 9 positions matching TRBD2. The germline V gene encodes CDR1 LNHDA and CDR2 SQIVND (reference sequence). With V trimmed by 3 bases and J by 8 bases, 8 bases remained unmatched. This CDR3 comprises 15 residues. CDR3 sequence (DNA): TGTGCCAGTAGTATTGTCTTGCGGGAGGGGGATGAGCAGTTCTTC. It specifies CASSIVLREGDEQFF.

This chain joins TRBV28 and TRBJ2-1; TRBD2 might be the D (7 bases). CDR3 length: 16 residues. Trimming stripped 10 bases from V and 2 bases from J, with 21 bases between. Germline CDR1 MDHEN, CDR2 SYDVKM. DNA of the CDR3: TGTGCCACCGGGTCTAATGACGGGGGGCCCTACAATGAGCAGTTCTTC. This codes for CATGSNDGGPYNEQFF.